The T cell receptor beta chain described here comes from a study of glioma-infiltrating T cells. The iRepertoire nested amplicon-rescue multiplex PCR amplified TCR alpha and beta CDR3s from RNA. Input was about 85-450 ng of tissue mRNA or PBMC total RNA. Via MiXCR, TCRdb re-called the multiplex PCR reads, giving one row per CDR3 protein. The sample shows about 93,000 distinct CDR3 sequences, roughly 40% of them seen only once. As concerns this clonotype: Its antigen is not identified.

Points from the study as a whole: Non-neoplastic patients had below-expected tissue-blood divergence, while all gliomas exceeded expectation.

This CDR3 contains 15 residues. Trimming pared 5 bases from V and 2 bases from J, leaving 14 bases between. The germline gives CDR1 SGHAT, CDR2 FQDESV (reference sequence). What was sequenced was glioma tissue, nonneoplastic brain tissue, or PBMCs (not recorded which). The clonotype originates from a human donor with low-grade glioma or glioblastoma, undergoing nonglioma brain surgery, or in good health (not recorded which). This sequence joins TRBV11-1 and TRBJ2-3, with D perhaps TRBD2 (5 bases). The CDR3 loop is CASSQLGSPTDTQYF. The DNA of the CDR3 is TGTGCCAGCAGCCAACTAGGGAGCCCCACAGATACGCAGTATTTT.